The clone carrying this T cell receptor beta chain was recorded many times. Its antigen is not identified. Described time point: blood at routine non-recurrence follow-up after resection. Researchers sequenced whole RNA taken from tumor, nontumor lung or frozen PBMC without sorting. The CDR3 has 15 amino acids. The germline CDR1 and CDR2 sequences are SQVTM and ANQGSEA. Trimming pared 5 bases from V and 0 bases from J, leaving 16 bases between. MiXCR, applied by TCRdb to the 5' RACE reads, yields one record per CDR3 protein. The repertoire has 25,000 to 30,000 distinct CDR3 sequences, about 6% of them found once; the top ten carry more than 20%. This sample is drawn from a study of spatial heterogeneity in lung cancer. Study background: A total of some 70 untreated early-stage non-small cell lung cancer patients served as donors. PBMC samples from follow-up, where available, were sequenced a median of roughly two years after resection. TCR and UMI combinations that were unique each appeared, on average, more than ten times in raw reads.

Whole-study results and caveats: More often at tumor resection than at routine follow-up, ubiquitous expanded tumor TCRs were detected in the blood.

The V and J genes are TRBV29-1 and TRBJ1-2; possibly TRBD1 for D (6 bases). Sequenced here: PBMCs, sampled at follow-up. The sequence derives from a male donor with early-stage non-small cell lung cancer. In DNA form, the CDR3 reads TGCAGCGTTTTGGTCAGGGGACATTCTAACTATGGCTACACCTTC. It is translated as CSVLVRGHSNYGYTF.